These 4 T cell receptor beta chains were all obtained from the same sample, sequenced in a study of response to subunit inactivated influenza vaccine listed by TCRdb under 2018. Receptors were amplified or captured by RT-PCR. Instrument on record: Illumina HiSeq 2500. Using fastp at Q25 and MiXCR, TCRdb reprocessed the public reads and kept productive beta chains. Here each entry gathers all rows of one CDR3 protein and keeps the most common genes and DNA. Counted in this sample were some 600,000 distinct CDR3 sequences; less than 15% of them appeared once. 7.5% to 8% of the sample is in the top ten clones. The source was PBMCs from blood, collected 14 days before vaccination. The receptor set was obtained from a middle-aged man who received an inactivated influenza vaccine. Donor details come from another sample of the same person, matched by shared clones.

This rearrangement joins TRBV28 to TRBJ1-5; a weak D match, TRBD1 (6 bases). The CDR3 sequence is 16 residues long. Germline lookup yields CDR1 MDHEN and CDR2 SYDVKM. V lost 5 bases and J 2 bases, leaving 16 bases between the germline ends. In DNA, the CDR3 is TGTGCCAGCAGTGTAAGTCCCAGGGGTGGCAATCAGCCCCAGCATTTT. This translates into CASSVSPRGGNQPQHF. Filled out from reference TRBV28 and TRBJ1-5, the complete variable domain reads DVKVTQSSRYLVKRTGEKVFLECVQDMDHENMFWYRQDPGLGLRLIYFSYDVKMKEKGDIPEGYSVSREKKERFSLILESASTNQTSMYLCASSVSPRGGNQPQHFGDGTRLSIL.

This clonotype was seen a handful of times. J is TRBJ2-1 and V is TRBV12-3 or TRBV12-4; 7 bases align to TRBD1. The V segment lost 4 bases and the J segment 8 bases; nucleotides outside the gene matches: 5. The CDR3 extends over 13 amino acids. This chain's CDR3 is CASSYDRAYEQFF. CDR3 nucleotide sequence: TGTGCCAGCAGTTATGACAGGGCCTATGAGCAGTTCTTC.

The genes are TRBV29-1 and TRBJ2-3; D may be TRBD2 (5 bases). The CDR3 consists of 22 residues. V was shortened by 2 bases and J by 4 bases, with 37 bases between the two germline ends. CDR1 is SQVTM, CDR2 ANQGSEA, per germline. CDR3 residues: CSVERGGTLESRLGWAADTQYF. CDR3 bases: TGCAGCGTTGAACGGGGTGGCACCCTTGAGAGTCGTCTTGGATGGGCGGCAGATACGCAGTATTTT.

This clonotype was seen a handful of times. The chain combines TRBV9 with TRBJ1-1; TRBD1 might be the D (6 bases). There are 15 residues in the CDR3. Between the trimmed V and J ends, which lost 3 bases and 4 bases, there was a span of 16 bases. Germline V CDR1 and CDR2: SGDLS, YYNGEE. CDR3 in amino acids: CASSASLGAGTEAFF. The CDR3 nucleotides read TGTGCCAGCAGCGCCTCGTTGGGGGCGGGCACTGAAGCTTTCTTT.